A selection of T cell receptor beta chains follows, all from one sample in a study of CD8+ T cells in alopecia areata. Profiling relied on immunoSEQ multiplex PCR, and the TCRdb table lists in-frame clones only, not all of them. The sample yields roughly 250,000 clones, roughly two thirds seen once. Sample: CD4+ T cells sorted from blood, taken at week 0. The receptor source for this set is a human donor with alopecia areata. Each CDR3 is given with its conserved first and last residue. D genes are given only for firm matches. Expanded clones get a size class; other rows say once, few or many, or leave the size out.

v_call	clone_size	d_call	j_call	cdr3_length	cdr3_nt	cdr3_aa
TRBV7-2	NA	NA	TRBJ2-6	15	TGTGCCAGCAGCCCCCGCGGGTCTGGGGCCAACGTCCTGACTTTC	CASSPRGSGANVLTF
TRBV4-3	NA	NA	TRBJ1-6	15	TGCGCCAGCAGCCAAGGGGGCAGCTATAATTCACCCCTCCACTTT	CASSQGGSYNSPLHF
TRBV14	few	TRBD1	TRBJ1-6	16	TGTGCCAGCAGCCACCTTATGAGGGGGCTCGATTCACCCCTCCACTTT	CASSHLMRGLDSPLHF
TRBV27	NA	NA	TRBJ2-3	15	TGTGCCAGCAGCCAGGACGGTTCCGACACAGATACGCAGTATTTT	CASSQDGSDTDTQYF
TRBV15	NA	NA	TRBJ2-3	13	TGTGCCACCAGCAGGGAGGGCACAGATACGCAGTATTTT	CATSREGTDTQYF
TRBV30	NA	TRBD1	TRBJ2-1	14	TGTGCCTGGTCCGGGACAGACACGGGCAATGAGCAGTTCTTC	CAWSGTDTGNEQFF
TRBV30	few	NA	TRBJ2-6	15	TGTGCCTGGAACCCAGGAGGGACCGGGGCCAACGTCCTGACTTTC	CAWNPGGTGANVLTF
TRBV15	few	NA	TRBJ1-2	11	TGTGCCACCAGTCCCGGGGAGGGCTACACCTTC	CATSPGEGYTF
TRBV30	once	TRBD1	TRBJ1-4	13	TGTGCCTGGGGAACAGGGGTGGAGGAAAAACTGTTTTTT	CAWGTGVEEKLFF
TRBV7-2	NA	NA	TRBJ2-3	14	TGTGCCAGCAGCTTAGCGCGGACAGCCTATACGCAGTATTTT	CASSLARTAYTQYF
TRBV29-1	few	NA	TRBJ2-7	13	TGCAGCGTTGTTGGGAGTCTGACCTACGAGCAGTACTTC	CSVVGSLTYEQYF
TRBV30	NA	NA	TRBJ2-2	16	TGTGCCTGGAGAGGGAGCGGGACAGCGAACACCGGGGAGCTGTTTTTT	CAWRGSGTANTGELFF
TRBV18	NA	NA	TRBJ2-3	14	TGTGCCAGCCACCGGACAGCATACACAGATACGCAGTATTTT	CASHRTAYTDTQYF
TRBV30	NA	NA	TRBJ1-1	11	TGTGCCTGGAGTAAAGGGGGTTTGGCTTTCTTT	CAWSKGGLAFF
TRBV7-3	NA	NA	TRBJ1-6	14	TGTGCCAGCAGCTCCTATGAGAGGGCTTCACCCCTCCACTTT	CASSSYERASPLHF
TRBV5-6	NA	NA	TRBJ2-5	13	TGTGCCAGCGGTGGGTCGGCTAGAGCGACCCAGTACTTC	CASGGSARATQYF
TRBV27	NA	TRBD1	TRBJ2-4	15	TGTGCCAGCAGTGCCCGACAGGGCTACAAAAACATTCAGTACTTC	CASSARQGYKNIQYF
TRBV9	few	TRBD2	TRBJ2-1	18	TGTGCCAGCAGCGTAGCCCACAGCGGGGCCCCTCCGTTCAATGAGCAGTTCTTC	CASSVAHSGAPPFNEQFF
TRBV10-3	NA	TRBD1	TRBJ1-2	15	TGTGCCATCAGTAGTTCCGGGACAGGGGGCAATGGCTACACCTTC	CAISSSGTGGNGYTF
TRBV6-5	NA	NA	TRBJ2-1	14	TGTGCCAGCAGTTACGGCCAGGGCTACAATGAGCAGTTCTTC	CASSYGQGYNEQFF
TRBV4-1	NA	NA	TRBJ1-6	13	TGCGCCAGCAGCCACGGTCAGGGCTCACCCCTCCACTTT	CASSHGQGSPLHF
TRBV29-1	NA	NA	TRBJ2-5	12	TGCAGCGTTGTGCAGACGCGAGAGACCCAGTACTTC	CSVVQTRETQYF
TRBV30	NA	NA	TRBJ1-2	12	TGTGCCTGGAGTAAGGGTTCGTATGGCTACACCTTC	CAWSKGSYGYTF
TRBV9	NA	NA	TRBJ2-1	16	TGTGCCAGCAGCGCCGGGACGCCCCTGGGGTACAATGAGCAGTTCTTC	CASSAGTPLGYNEQFF
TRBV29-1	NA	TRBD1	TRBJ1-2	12	TGCAGCGTCCGACAGGGGGCGCTTGGCTACACCTTC	CSVRQGALGYTF
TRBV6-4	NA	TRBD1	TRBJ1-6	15	TGTGCCAGCAGTGAAGCGGACAGGGACCATTCACCCCTCCACTTT	CASSEADRDHSPLHF
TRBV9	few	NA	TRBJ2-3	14	TGTGCCAGCAGTAATTTCCCCAGCACAGATACGCAGTATTTT	CASSNFPSTDTQYF
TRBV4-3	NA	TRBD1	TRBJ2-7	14	TGCGCCAGCAGCCAACAGACCGACAGGGATGAGCAGTACTTC	CASSQQTDRDEQYF
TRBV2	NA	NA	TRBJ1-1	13	TGTGCCAGTACCTTTTATTTGGACACTGAAGCTTTCTTT	CASTFYLDTEAFF
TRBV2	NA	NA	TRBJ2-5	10	TGTGCCAGCAGTTCGGAGACCCAGTACTTC	CASSSETQYF
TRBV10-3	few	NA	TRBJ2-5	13	TGTGCCATCAGTGCTCGACAGGAGGAGACCCAGTACTTC	CAISARQEETQYF
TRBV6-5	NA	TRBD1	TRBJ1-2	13	TGTGCCAGCAGTCCCGACAGGGGCTATGGCTACACCTTC	CASSPDRGYGYTF
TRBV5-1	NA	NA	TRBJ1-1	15	TGCGCCAGCAGCCAAGACCCCAGCTCGAACACTGAAGCTTTCTTT	CASSQDPSSNTEAFF
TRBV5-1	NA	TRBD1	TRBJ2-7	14	TGCGCCAGCAGCGTATACAGGGGGCTGGGTGAGCAGTACTTC	CASSVYRGLGEQYF
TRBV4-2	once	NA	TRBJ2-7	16	TGTGCCAGCAGCCAAGAATATGGGACGGGGGACTACGAGCAGTACTTC	CASSQEYGTGDYEQYF
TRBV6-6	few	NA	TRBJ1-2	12	TGTGCCAGCAGTCCGCCTCAGCTTGGCTACACCTTC	CASSPPQLGYTF
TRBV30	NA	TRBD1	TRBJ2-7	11	TGTGCCGGGGACAGGGGAAACGAGCAGTACTTC	CAGDRGNEQYF
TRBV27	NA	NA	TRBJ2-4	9	TGTGCCAGCGTAGATGAAAGGTACTTC	CASVDERYF
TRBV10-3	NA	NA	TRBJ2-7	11	TGTGCCATCGGGGTTTTAGGCGAGCAGTACTTC	CAIGVLGEQYF
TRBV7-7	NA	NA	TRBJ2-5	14	TGTGCTAGCAGCTTCGGAGGGAACCAAGAGACCCAGTACTTC	CASSFGGNQETQYF
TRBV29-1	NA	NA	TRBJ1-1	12	TGCAGCGCTGGTTGGGGGAACACTGAAGCTTTCTTT	CSAGWGNTEAFF
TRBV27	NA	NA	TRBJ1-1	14	TGTGCCAGCAGTTTGGCGCGGACGAACACTGAAGCTTTCTTT	CASSLARTNTEAFF
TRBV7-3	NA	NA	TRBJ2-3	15	TGTGCCAGCAGCTTAACGTTAGCCTCCACAGATACGCAGTATTTT	CASSLTLASTDTQYF
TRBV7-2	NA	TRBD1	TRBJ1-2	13	TGTGCCAGCAGCGACAGGGGCAACTATGGCTACACCTTC	CASSDRGNYGYTF
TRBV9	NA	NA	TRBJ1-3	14	TGTGCCGGGGGACGGCAGGAATCTGGAAACACCATATGTTTT	CAGGRQESGNTICF
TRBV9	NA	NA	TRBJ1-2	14	TGTGCCAGCAGCGTAGGTCACGGCGAATGGGGCTACACCTTC	CASSVGHGEWGYTF
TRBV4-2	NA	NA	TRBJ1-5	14	TGTGCCAGCGGCGGTGGTATGGGCGATCAGCCCCAGCATTTT	CASGGGMGDQPQHF
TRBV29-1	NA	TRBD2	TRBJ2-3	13	TGCAGCGTTGCGGCGGGGGGAACAGATACGCAGTATTTT	CSVAAGGTDTQYF
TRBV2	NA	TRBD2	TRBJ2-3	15	TGTGCCACAGGAGCCGGGACTAGCGGGGCAGATACGCAGTATTTT	CATGAGTSGADTQYF
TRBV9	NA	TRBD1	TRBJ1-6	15	TGTGCCAGCAGCGGGGGGACAGGGCTAAATTCACCCCTCCACTTT	CASSGGTGLNSPLHF
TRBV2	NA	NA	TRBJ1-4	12	TGTGCCAGCACGAGGCACGGGGAAAAACTGTTTTTT	CASTRHGEKLFF
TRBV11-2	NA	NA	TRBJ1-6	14	TGTGCCAGCAGCTTAGGAGGCCCCAATTCACCCCTCCACTTT	CASSLGGPNSPLHF
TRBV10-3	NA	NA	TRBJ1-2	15	TGTGCCATCAGTGCTGGACCCACCGGGCCCCATGGCTACACCTTC	CAISAGPTGPHGYTF
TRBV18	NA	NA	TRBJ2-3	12	TGTGCCAGCTCACCGAGGGAAGATACGCAGTATTTT	CASSPREDTQYF
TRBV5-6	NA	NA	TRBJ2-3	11	TGTGCCAGCAGCCGTACAGATACGCAGTATTTT	CASSRTDTQYF